This TCR beta chain originates from a study of OX40 agonist ivuxolimab in advanced cancers. Overall study context: Dose-escalation patients' cancers were hepatocellular carcinoma, melanoma, renal cell or head and neck cancer. Study-level results: Doses of 0.1 to 3.0 mg/kg were accompanied by clonal expansion of CD4+ and CD8+ blood T cells by week 6. Among T cells, CD8+ cells averaged more expanded clones than CD4+ cells.

Remarks on this clone: The antigen is unknown.

Sequencing used immunoSEQ multiplex PCR; TCRdb keeps in-frame clones, though not all of them. Of about 73,000 clones in the sample, over 75% were seen once. V dropped 8 bases and J dropped 2; count of bases not matched to a gene: 3. The CDR3 covers 12 residues. Germline-derived CDR1 and CDR2 are MNHNS and SASEGT. The sample was CD4+ or CD8+ T cells sorted from blood, taken in a trial of the OX40 agonist ivuxolimab. The clonotype comes from an adult with an advanced solid tumor such as melanoma, head and neck, liver or kidney cancer. The chain joins TRBV6-1 to TRBJ2-7, with 7 bases that match TRBD1. The CDR3 sequence is CASSGQTYEQYF. The CDR3 region has the DNA TGTGCCAGCTCGGGACAGACCTACGAGCAGTACTTC.